Below are 26 T cell receptor beta chains sequenced from a single sample in a study of blood T cell repertoires in COVID-19. The repertoire was sequenced with immunoSEQ multiplex PCR; TCRdb's copy has only in-frame clones and lacks some. The table has about 310,000 clones, 89% seen once. Sequenced material: PBMCs or T cells enriched from blood (not recorded which). Source of these receptors: a middle-aged woman who had recovered from COVID-19.

The chain combines TRBV18 with TRBJ2-1, with D perhaps matching TRBD1 (5 bases). Germline V gene lookup returns CDR1 KGHSH and CDR2 LQKENI. CDR3 size: 15 residues. The germline V and J ends were trimmed by 3 bases and 7 bases, with 16 bases remaining between them. The CDR3: CASSPWTYPTNEQFF. Here the CDR3 DNA reads TGTGCCAGCTCACCGTGGACATACCCTACGAATGAGCAGTTCTTC.

V and J are TRBV7-9 and TRBJ1-2, with D possibly TRBD1 on 5 matching bases. This CDR3 comprises 14 residues. The V gene's germline CDR1 is SEHNR and CDR2 FQNEAQ (reference sequence). The V end lost 5 bases, the J end lost 6 bases, and 16 bases lay between the germline ends. This chain's CDR3 is CASSLTRGQDGYTF. CDR3 DNA: TGTGCCAGCAGCCTTACGCGGGGCCAGGATGGCTACACCTTC.

This clone was picked up one time. The V call is TRBV27, the J call TRBJ1-5, with D uncertain. V was trimmed by 1 base and J by 7 bases, leaving 14 bases between them. The germline V gene encodes CDR1 MNHEY and CDR2 SMNVEV (reference sequence). This CDR3 has 15 amino acids. CDR3 in amino acids: CASSLYGDWNQPQHF. The CDR3 DNA follows: TGTGCCAGCAGTTTATACGGGGATTGGAACCAGCCCCAGCATTTT.

The rearrangement links TRBV5-4 to TRBJ2-3, with no clear D. Trimming took 5 bases from V and 5 from J, leaving 6 bases between them. The CDR3 is 11 amino acids. CDR1 is SGHNT, CDR2 YYREEE, per germline (reference sequence). CDR3 sequence reads: CASSHQDTQYF. The CDR3 nucleotides read TGTGCCAGCAGTCATCAAGATACGCAGTATTTT.

The chain links TRBV13 to TRBJ1-3, with D perhaps TRBD1 (6 bases). Germline assignment: CDR1 PRHDT and CDR2 FYEKMQ (reference sequence). Trimming took 5 bases from V and 4 from J, leaving 15 bases between them. The CDR3 loop spans 15 amino acids. CDR3 bases: TGTGCCAGCAGCGTCCTCGGGACATTAGGAAACACCATATATTTT. It yields the protein CASSVLGTLGNTIYF.

A word on this clone: A much larger clonotype is one base distant, so this may be a read error. The chain employs TRBV2 and TRBJ2-7; weak D call: TRBD1 (6 bases). V was trimmed by 5 bases and J by 3 bases, leaving 8 bases between them. CDR3 length: 12 residues. Germline V gene data show CDR1 as SNHLY and CDR2 as FYNNEI. The chain's CDR3 is CASSSDSYEQYF. CDR3 bases: TGTGCCAGCAGTTCGGACAGCTACGAGCAGTACTTC.

CDR3 DNA sequence: TGTGCCAGCAGAAGGACAGGATATAACGAGCAGTACTTC. As protein: CASRRTGYNEQYF. V and J are TRBV6-6 and TRBJ2-7; 7 bases are a match to TRBD1. Germline loops: CDR1 MNHNY, CDR2 SVGAGI (reference sequence). This CDR3 is 13 amino acids long. Unmatched junction bases numbered 7, after V lost 6 bases and J lost 5 bases.

The genes are TRBV19 and TRBJ2-2, with TRBD1 matching 8 bases. V lost 2 bases and J lost 1; bases outside the gene matches: 3. The CDR3 length is 16 residues. Germline V gives CDR1 LNHDA, CDR2 SQIVND (reference sequence). This CDR3 is CASSILGTGNTGELFF. The DNA of the CDR3 is TGTGCCAGTAGTATACTGGGGACAGGGAACACCGGGGAGCTGTTTTTT.

The chain combines TRBV28 with TRBJ2-2, with 8 nucleotides matching TRBD2. This CDR3 has 16 residues. Trimming took 1 base from V and 4 from J; bases not matched to a gene: 5. Germline V CDR1 and CDR2: MDHEN, SYDVKM. The CDR3 bases are TGTGCCAGCAGTTTATCAACTAGCGGTCTCACCGGGGAGCTGTTTTTT. This encodes CASSLSTSGLTGELFF.

This rearrangement joins TRBV9 to TRBJ1-3, with a tentative D call TRBD1 (5 bases). This CDR3 is 16 amino acids long. V was pared by 1 base and J by 0 bases, with 11 bases between. Looked up from germline, CDR1 is SGDLS and CDR2 is YYNGEE. CDR3 coding DNA: TGTGCCAGCAGCGTAACCCTGACAGACTCTGGAAACACCATATATTTT. Translated, it gives CASSVTLTDSGNTIYF.

This clone has a single count. This chain links TRBV6-6 with TRBJ1-2, with D maybe TRBD1 (5 bases). Trimming took 8 bases from V and 5 from J, leaving 15 bases between them. CDR3 length equals 13 residues. CDR1 is MNHNY, CDR2 SVGAGI, per germline (reference sequence). For the CDR3, the DNA is TGTGCCAGCGGGCGACAGAGCAAGTATGGCTACACCTTC. Its translation: CASGRQSKYGYTF.

This chain links TRBV30 with TRBJ2-2, with 7 bases that match TRBD1. Looked up from germline, CDR1 is GTSNPN and CDR2 is SVGIG (reference sequence). This CDR3 comprises 14 residues. V lost 5 bases and J lost 1; bases outside the gene matches: 4. The CDR3 DNA reads TGTGCCTGGGTGACAGGGCAGAACACCGGGGAGCTGTTTTTT. Its translation: CAWVTGQNTGELFF.

In this sample, this clone turned up a few times. The DNA of the CDR3 is TGTGCCAGCAGCAGGGGACTAGCGGGGGTAACCGGGGAGCTGTTTTTT. Amino acids: CASSRGLAGVTGELFF. J is TRBJ2-2 and V is TRBV7-6; TRBD2 matches 14 bases. Germline trimming cut 5 bases from V and 5 bases from J; bases unmatched to any gene: 4. The CDR3 has 16 amino acids. Germline lookup yields CDR1 SGHVS and CDR2 FNYEAQ. The complete variable domain, with remaining parts taken from reference TRBV7-6 and TRBJ2-2, reads GAGVSQSPRYKVTKRGQDVALRCDPISGHVSLYWYRQALGQGPEFLTYFNYEAQQDKSGLPNDRFSAERPEGSISTLTIQRTEQRDSAMYRCASSRGLAGVTGELFFGEGSRLTVL.

The genes are TRBV28 and TRBJ2-3; 9 bases align to TRBD2. The CDR3 has 15 residues. From germline, CDR1 is MDHEN and CDR2 SYDVKM. The V gene end was trimmed by 8 bases and the J gene end by 4 bases; junction bases not matched to a gene: 10. The DNA for the CDR3 is TGTGCCAGCCGCCCGGGCGGGGGGGCCGCAGATACGCAGTATTTT. Translated: CASRPGGGAADTQYF.

The chain is built from TRBV11-1 and TRBJ2-1; 12 bases line up with TRBD2. Looked up from germline, CDR1 is SGHAT and CDR2 is FQDESV (reference sequence). CDR3 length equals 15 residues. V was clipped by 2 bases and J by 6 bases; unmatched bases: 2. In DNA, the CDR3 is TGTGCCAGCAGCTTATCACTAGCGGGAGGCAATGAGCAGTTCTTC. Translated: CASSLSLAGGNEQFF. Combining the CDR3 with reference TRBV11-1 and TRBJ2-1 gives the whole variable domain EAEVAQSPRYKITEKSQAVAFWCDPISGHATLYWYRQILGQGPELLVQFQDESVVDDSQLPKDRFSAERLKGVDSTLKIQPAELGDSAMYLCASSLSLAGGNEQFFGPGTRLTVL.

The chain joins TRBV25-1 to TRBJ1-4, with no clear D. The CDR3 sequence is 13 residues long. The ends were cut back, 5 bases at V and 8 bases at J, with 12 bases in the middle. Germline V CDR1 and CDR2: MGHDK, SYGVNS. The CDR3 region has the DNA TGTGCCAGCAGTATCTTCCTAGGAGAAAAACTGTTTTTT. Its translation is CASSIFLGEKLFF.

Only a few counts were recorded for this clone. An end of the junction differs from the germline gene, which may be a read error. The chain is built from TRBV7-7 and TRBJ2-7; 10 bases match TRBD1. Germline values: CDR1 SSHAT, CDR2 FNYEAQ (reference sequence). CDR3 length equals 15 residues. Here the CDR3 DNA reads TGTGCTAGCAGCGTGACAGGGGGCGTAGGGGTCGAGCAGTACTTC. It codes for CASSVTGGVGVEQYF. The whole variable domain, filled in from reference TRBV7-7 and TRBJ2-7, reads GAGVSQSPRYKVTKRGQDVTLRCDPISSHATLYWYQQALGQGPEFLTYFNYEAQPDKSGLPSDRFSAERPEGSISTLTIQRTEQRDSAMYRCASSVTGGVGVEQYFGPGTRLTVT.

J is TRBJ1-1 and V is TRBV2; weak D call: TRBD1 (6 bases). The CDR3 covers 14 residues. The V end was cut by 6 bases, the J end by 1 base, with 12 bases between. Germline lookup yields CDR1 SNHLY and CDR2 FYNNEI. The DNA for the CDR3 is TGTGCCAGCAGGCCGGGACACCAGAACACTGAAGCTTTCTTT. It translates to CASRPGHQNTEAFF.

This sequence joins TRBV5-1 and TRBJ2-7; no definite D call. Deletions cut 4 bases from V and 2 bases from J, with 19 bases between. CDR1 and CDR2 (germline): SGHRS, YFSETQ. The CDR3 totals 16 residues. CDR3 region: CASSTGLGVFAYEQYF. The CDR3 DNA reads TGCGCCAGCAGCACCGGCTTGGGCGTCTTTGCCTACGAGCAGTACTTC.

The chain links TRBV19 to TRBJ2-7, with 10 nucleotides matching TRBD2. Germline V gives CDR1 LNHDA, CDR2 SQIVND (reference sequence). This CDR3 spans 20 amino acids. Trimming at V came to 4 bases and at J to 5 bases, leaving 23 bases not matched to a gene. The CDR3 spells CASSNLAGEAILGTSDEQYF. CDR3 sequence (DNA): TGTGCCAGTAGTAACCTAGCGGGAGAAGCTATTCTTGGAACTAGCGACGAGCAGTACTTC.

DNA for the CDR3: TGTGCCAGCAGTTTATCAAGCGGGGGGGCGAACACCGGGGAGCTGTTTTTT. Protein: CASSLSSGGANTGELFF. V gene TRBV27 combines with J gene TRBJ2-2; 10 nucleotides match TRBD2. With V trimmed by 0 bases and J by 0 bases, 1 base remained unmatched. The CDR3 loop spans 17 amino acids. Per the germline V gene, CDR1 is MNHEY and CDR2 is SMNVEV (reference sequence).

The chain joins TRBV19 to TRBJ2-7; 8 nucleotides agree with TRBD1. Per germline, CDR1 LNHDA and CDR2 SQIVND (reference sequence). V was clipped by 7 bases and J by 6 bases; unmatched bases: 11. The CDR3 runs 14 residues. Written as DNA, the CDR3 is TGTGCCAGTACCCCGGACAGGGAGGTGAGCGAGCAGTACTTC. It codes for CASTPDREVSEQYF.

The chain uses TRBV5-4 and TRBJ2-1, with 10 bases aligning to TRBD2. Germline V CDR1 and CDR2: SGHNT, YYREEE (reference sequence). This CDR3 has 15 residues. V trimming: 6 bases; J trimming: 8 bases; junction bases outside the gene matches: 11. DNA for the CDR3: TGTGCCAGCACCCGTGGGGCTAGCGGGAGCCATGAGCAGTTCTTC. This codes for CASTRGASGSHEQFF.

The CDR3 nucleotides read TGTGCCAGCAGCACCCGAGGGGACTTATATGAAAAACTGTTTTTT. It is translated as CASSTRGDLYEKLFF. The V call is TRBV9, the J call TRBJ1-4, with a weak D call TRBD1 (5 bases). V shed 4 bases and J shed 6 bases, with 16 bases lying between them. The CDR3 is made up of 15 amino acids. Germline CDR1 SGDLS, CDR2 YYNGEE.

This clone was recorded once. The genes are TRBV6-2 or TRBV6-3 and TRBJ2-7, with 13 positions matching TRBD2. V trimming: 4 bases; J trimming: 4 bases; junction bases outside the gene matches: 7. The CDR3 is 16 amino acids. Germline assignment: CDR1 MNHEY and CDR2 SVGEGT. The CDR3 sequence: CASSSPGLAGVYEQYF. The CDR3 coding sequence is TGTGCCAGCAGTTCCCCCGGACTAGCGGGAGTTTACGAGCAGTACTTC.

CDR3: CASSHRGTEAFF. CDR3 DNA: TGCGCCAGCAGCCACCGCGGGACTGAAGCTTTCTTT. The genes are TRBV4-1 and TRBJ1-1; D gene unclear. V lost 3 bases and J 5 bases, leaving 7 bases between the germline ends. Looked up from germline, CDR1 is MGHRA and CDR2 is YSYEKL. The CDR3 is 12 amino acids.